A selection of T cell receptor beta chains follows, all from one sample in a study of beta chain features in type 1 diabetes. Some clones are missing from TCRdb's copy, which holds only in-frame ones; the method was immunoSEQ multiplex PCR. The repertoire includes about 360,000 clones, roughly 12% of them detected once, and approximately 0.015% sits in the top ten. Sample: naive CD4+ T cells from blood. These receptor sequences come from a man aged 18 to 35 in good health. Each CDR3 is given with its conserved first and last residue. The D gene is left open where the match is weak. For some rows the clone size is stated as once, few or many, or as a class when expanded; others skip it.

j_call d_call clone_size v_call cdr3_nt cdr3_aa
TRBJ2-3 TRBD1 . TRBV29-1 TGCAGCACAGCGGGTGGACGGACAGGGGGCACAGATACGCAGTATTTT CSTAGGRTGGTDTQYF
TRBJ1-1 TRBD1 . TRBV4-1 TGCGCCAGCAGCCCGGGAGGGACAGGGGGCCGGAACACTGAAGCTTTCTTT CASSPGGTGGRNTEAFF
TRBJ1-1 TRBD1 . TRBV18 TGTGCCAGCTCACCACCGTCCGGGACAGGGGGCCTCACTGAAGCTTTCTTT CASSPPSGTGGLTEAFF
TRBJ2-3 TRBD1 . TRBV10-3 TGTGCCATCAGAGGGACAGTCGAAGATACGCAGTATTTT CAIRGTVEDTQYF
TRBJ2-3 . few TRBV29-1 TGCAGCGTTGATAGAGGCAGAAGGGATACGCAGTATTTT CSVDRGRRDTQYF
TRBJ2-1 . . TRBV19 TGTGCCAGTAGTAACAGGGTCGAGGGAGTGGGAGAGTTCTTC CASSNRVEGVGEFF
TRBJ2-2 TRBD2 . TRBV7-2 TGTGCCAGCAGAAGTGCCGGGGGGGGAGTCACCGGGGAGCTGTTTTTT CASRSAGGGVTGELFF
TRBJ1-4 . few TRBV7-9 TGTGCCAGCAGCGCGAGCGGTGAAAAACTGTTTTTT CASSASGEKLFF
TRBJ2-5 TRBD2 . TRBV7-2 TGTGCCAGCAGCTTAGATGGGGGGGTAATCCAAGAGACCCAGTACTTC CASSLDGGVIQETQYF
TRBJ2-2 TRBD1 many TRBV29-1 TGCAGCGCCCAGGGGGTCGGGGAGCTGTTTTTT CSAQGVGELFF
TRBJ1-2 TRBD1 . TRBV9 TGTGCCAGCAGCGTAGAGCAGGGGGTTTATTATGGCTACACCTTC CASSVEQGVYYGYTF
TRBJ2-5 . few TRBV4-3 TGCGCCAGCAGCTTAGCGGCCTCCGGTTGGGAGACCCAGTACTTC CASSLAASGWETQYF
TRBJ2-7 TRBD1 few TRBV28 TGTGCCAGCAGCCATACCGGGACAGGCACCTACGAGCAGTACTTC CASSHTGTGTYEQYF
TRBJ2-1 TRBD2 . TRBV19 TGTGCCAGTACCCTGGGCGGGAGCTCCTACAATGAGCAGTTCTTC CASTLGGSSYNEQFF
TRBJ1-5 TRBD1 . TRBV5-1 TGCGCCAGCAGCCCGGGACAGGGAAAGGATCAGCCCCAGCATTTT CASSPGQGKDQPQHF
TRBJ2-1 TRBD2 few TRBV9 TGTGCCAGCAGCGTAAGTACTAGCGGGAGAGCTGAGCAGTTCTTC CASSVSTSGRAEQFF
TRBJ1-6 TRBD1 many TRBV29-1 TGCAGCGCTTCGACAGGGGGGAATTCACCCCTCCACTTT CSASTGGNSPLHF
TRBJ2-1 . few TRBV4-1 TGCGCCAGCAGCCCTCAGGGAGGTTCCTACAATGAGCAGTTCTTC CASSPQGGSYNEQFF
TRBJ1-2 . . TRBV30 TGTGCCTGGGGCAGGAGGCTCAATGGCTACACCTTC CAWGRRLNGYTF
TRBJ2-1 . . TRBV28 TGTGCCAGCAGTATTGGGGGGGCTTCCTACAATGAGCAGTTCTTC CASSIGGASYNEQFF
TRBJ2-4 TRBD1 few TRBV30 TGTGCCTGGAGTACGGGACAGGGGATTCAGTACTTC CAWSTGQGIQYF
TRBJ2-3 . . TRBV9 TGTGCCAGCAGCGTAATGACAGAGGCAGATACGCAGTATTTT CASSVMTEADTQYF
TRBJ1-1 TRBD1 few TRBV25-1 TGTGCCAGTAGTACAGGGGGCACTGAAGCTTTCTTT CASSTGGTEAFF
TRBJ2-2 . few TRBV4-2 TGTGCCAGCAGACAGGAGGCGGGGTGGACAACCGGGGAGCTGTTTTTT CASRQEAGWTTGELFF
TRBJ2-3 TRBD2 few TRBV7-3 TGTGCCAGCAGCCTCGCGGTAGCGGGACCGGCGGATACGCAGTATTTT CASSLAVAGPADTQYF
TRBJ1-6 TRBD1 few TRBV30 TGTGCCTGGGCCGGACAGGTCTATAATTCACCCCTCCACTTT CAWAGQVYNSPLHF
TRBJ2-5 TRBD2 few TRBV6-6 TGTGCCAGCAACGGGCGGGGGGGCCATCGGGAGACCCAGTACTTC CASNGRGGHRETQYF
TRBJ2-3 TRBD1 few TRBV7-2 TGTGCCAGCAGCCAGGGACAGGGGAAGACAGATACGCAGTATTTT CASSQGQGKTDTQYF
TRBJ1-4 TRBD1 few TRBV7-8 TGTGCCAGCAGCCCTAACAGGGGCCCGGGCGAAAAACTGTTTTTT CASSPNRGPGEKLFF
TRBJ2-1 TRBD2 . TRBV9 TGTGCCAGCAGCGCGGGACTAGCGGGAGGTAAGGGTCTTCATGAGCAGTTCTTC CASSAGLAGGKGLHEQFF
TRBJ1-4 . . TRBV15 TGTGCCACCAGCAGAGAGGTGGGAGGAGAAAAACTGTTTTTT CATSREVGGEKLFF
TRBJ2-7 . . TRBV18 TGTGCCAGCTCACCTGCAGGTAGCTACGAGCAGTACTTC CASSPAGSYEQYF
TRBJ2-7 . . TRBV20-1 TGCAGTGCTCAGAGGAGGGAGCAGTACTTC CSAQRREQYF
TRBJ2-1 TRBD1 once TRBV27 TGTGCCAGCTGGGACAGTTACAATGAGCAGTTCTTC CASWDSYNEQFF